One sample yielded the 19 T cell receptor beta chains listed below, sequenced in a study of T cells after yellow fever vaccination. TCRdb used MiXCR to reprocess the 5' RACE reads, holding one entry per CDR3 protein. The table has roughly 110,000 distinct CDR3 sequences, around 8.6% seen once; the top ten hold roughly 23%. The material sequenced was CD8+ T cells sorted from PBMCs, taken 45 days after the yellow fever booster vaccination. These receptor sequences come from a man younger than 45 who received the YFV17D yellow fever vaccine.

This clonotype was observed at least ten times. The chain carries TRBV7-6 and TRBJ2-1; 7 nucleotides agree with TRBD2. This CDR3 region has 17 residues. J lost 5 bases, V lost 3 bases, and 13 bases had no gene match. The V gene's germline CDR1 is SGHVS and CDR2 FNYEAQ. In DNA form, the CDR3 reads TGTGCCAGCAGCTTTTCTTATGGAGGGACTATCGACAATGAGCAGTTCTTC. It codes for CASSFSYGGTIDNEQFF.

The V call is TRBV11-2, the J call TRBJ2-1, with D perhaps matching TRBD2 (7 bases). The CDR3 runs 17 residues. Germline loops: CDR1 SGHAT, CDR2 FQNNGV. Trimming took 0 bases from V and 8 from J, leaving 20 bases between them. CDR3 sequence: CASSLDAAGGGGHEQFF. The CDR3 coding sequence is TGTGCCAGCAGCTTAGATGCCGCTGGGGGAGGGGGTCATGAGCAGTTCTTC.

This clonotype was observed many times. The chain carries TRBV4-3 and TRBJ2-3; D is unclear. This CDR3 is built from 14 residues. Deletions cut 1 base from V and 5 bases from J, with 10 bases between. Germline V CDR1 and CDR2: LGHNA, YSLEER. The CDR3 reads CASSQGEVGDTQYF. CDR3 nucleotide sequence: TGCGCCAGCAGCCAAGGAGAAGTGGGAGATACGCAGTATTTT.

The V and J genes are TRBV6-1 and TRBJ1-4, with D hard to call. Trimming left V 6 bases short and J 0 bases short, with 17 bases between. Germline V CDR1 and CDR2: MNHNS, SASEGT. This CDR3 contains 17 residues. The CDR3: CASSPMGSGATNEKLFF. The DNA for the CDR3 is TGTGCCAGCAGCCCAATGGGATCCGGGGCAACTAATGAAAAACTGTTTTTT.

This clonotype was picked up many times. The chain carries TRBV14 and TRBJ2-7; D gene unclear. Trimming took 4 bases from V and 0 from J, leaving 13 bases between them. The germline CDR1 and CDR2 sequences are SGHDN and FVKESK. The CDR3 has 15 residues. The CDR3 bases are TGTGCCAGCAGCCCAGACATCAAGTCCTCCTACGAGCAGTACTTC. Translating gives CASSPDIKSSYEQYF.

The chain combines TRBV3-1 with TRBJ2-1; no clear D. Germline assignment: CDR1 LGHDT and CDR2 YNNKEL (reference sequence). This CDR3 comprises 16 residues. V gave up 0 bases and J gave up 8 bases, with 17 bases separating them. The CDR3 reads CASSQEGSQTRHEQFF. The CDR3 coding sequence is TGTGCCAGCAGCCAAGAAGGGTCTCAGACGAGGCATGAGCAGTTCTTC.

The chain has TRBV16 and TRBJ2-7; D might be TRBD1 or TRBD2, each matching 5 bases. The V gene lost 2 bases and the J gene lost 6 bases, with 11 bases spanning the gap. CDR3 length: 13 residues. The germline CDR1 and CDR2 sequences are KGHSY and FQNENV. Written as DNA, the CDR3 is TGTGCCAGCAGCCAAGGGGGTATTTTCGAGCAGTACTTC. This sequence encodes CASSQGGIFEQYF.

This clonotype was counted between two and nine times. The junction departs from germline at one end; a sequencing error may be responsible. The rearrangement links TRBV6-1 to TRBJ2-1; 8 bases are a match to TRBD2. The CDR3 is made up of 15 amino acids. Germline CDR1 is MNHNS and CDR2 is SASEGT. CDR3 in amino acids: CASSQAGDSYNEQFF. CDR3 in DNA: TGTGCCAGCAGTCAAGCGGGAGACTCCTACAATGAGCAGTTCTTC.

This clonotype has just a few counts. The CDR3 here is CASSASGSSTGELFF. Here the CDR3 DNA reads TGTGCCAGCAGCGCTAGCGGGAGTTCTACCGGGGAGCTGTTTTTT. The chain combines TRBV9 with TRBJ2-2; 10 positions match TRBD2. Per the germline V gene, CDR1 is SGDLS and CDR2 is YYNGEE. CDR3 size: 15 residues. The trim removed 3 bases at V and 5 bases at J, leaving 4 bases unmatched.

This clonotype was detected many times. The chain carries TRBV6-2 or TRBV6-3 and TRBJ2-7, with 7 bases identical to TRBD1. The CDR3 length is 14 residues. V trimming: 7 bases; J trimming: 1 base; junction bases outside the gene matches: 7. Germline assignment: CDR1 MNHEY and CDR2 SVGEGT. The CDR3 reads CASTPTGRSYEQYF. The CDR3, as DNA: TGTGCCAGCACGCCGACAGGGCGGTCCTACGAGCAGTACTTC.

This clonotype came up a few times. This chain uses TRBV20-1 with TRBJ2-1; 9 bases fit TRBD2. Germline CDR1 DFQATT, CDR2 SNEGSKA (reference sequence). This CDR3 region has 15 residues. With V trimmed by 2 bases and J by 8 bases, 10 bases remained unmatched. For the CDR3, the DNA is TGCAGTGCTAGAAAACCGGGACTAGCTCTAGATGAGCAGTTCTTC. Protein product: CSARKPGLALDEQFF.

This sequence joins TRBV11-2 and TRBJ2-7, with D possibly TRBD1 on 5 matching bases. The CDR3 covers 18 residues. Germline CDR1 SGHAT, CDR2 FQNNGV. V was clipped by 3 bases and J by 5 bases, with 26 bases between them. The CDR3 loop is CASSFRGVTSRALDEQYF. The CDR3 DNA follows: TGTGCCAGCAGCTTTCGTGGGGTGACTTCCAGGGCTCTCGACGAGCAGTACTTC.

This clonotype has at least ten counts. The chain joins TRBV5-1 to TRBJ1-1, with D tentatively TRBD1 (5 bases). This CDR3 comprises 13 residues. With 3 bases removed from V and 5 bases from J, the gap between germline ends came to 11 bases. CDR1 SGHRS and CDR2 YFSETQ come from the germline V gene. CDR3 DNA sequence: TGCGCCAGCAGCTGGGACGGTGGGACTGAAGCTTTCTTT. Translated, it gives CASSWDGGTEAFF.

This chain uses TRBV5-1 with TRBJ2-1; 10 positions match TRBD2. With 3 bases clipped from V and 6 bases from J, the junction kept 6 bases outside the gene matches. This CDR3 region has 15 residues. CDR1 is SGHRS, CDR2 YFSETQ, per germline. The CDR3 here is CASSWTSGRSNEQFF. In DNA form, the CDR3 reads TGCGCCAGCAGCTGGACTAGCGGTAGGTCCAATGAGCAGTTCTTC.

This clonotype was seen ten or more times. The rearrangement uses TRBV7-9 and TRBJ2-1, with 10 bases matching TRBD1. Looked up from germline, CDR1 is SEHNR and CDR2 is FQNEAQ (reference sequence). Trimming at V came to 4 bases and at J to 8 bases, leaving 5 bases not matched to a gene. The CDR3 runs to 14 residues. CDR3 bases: TGTGCCAGCAGCTCAACCGGGACAGGGGATGAGCAGTTCTTC. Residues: CASSSTGTGDEQFF.

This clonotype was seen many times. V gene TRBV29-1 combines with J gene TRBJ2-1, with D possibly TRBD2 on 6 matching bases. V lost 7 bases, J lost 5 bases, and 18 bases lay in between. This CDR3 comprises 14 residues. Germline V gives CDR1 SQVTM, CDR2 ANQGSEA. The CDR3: CSGDGASANNEQFF. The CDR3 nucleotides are TGCAGCGGGGATGGGGCTAGCGCTAACAATGAGCAGTTCTTC.

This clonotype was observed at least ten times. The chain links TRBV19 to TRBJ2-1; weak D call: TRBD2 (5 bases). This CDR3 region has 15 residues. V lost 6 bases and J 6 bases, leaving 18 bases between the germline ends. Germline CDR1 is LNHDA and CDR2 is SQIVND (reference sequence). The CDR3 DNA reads TGTGCCAGTAGGGACCTAGTAGGGAGCGGCAATGAGCAGTTCTTC. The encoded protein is CASRDLVGSGNEQFF.

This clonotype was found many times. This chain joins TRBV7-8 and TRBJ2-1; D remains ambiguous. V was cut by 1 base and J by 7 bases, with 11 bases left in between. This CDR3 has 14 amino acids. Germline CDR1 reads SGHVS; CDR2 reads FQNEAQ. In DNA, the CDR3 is TGTGCCAGCAGCTTAGAATACACAAGGAATGAGCAGTTCTTC. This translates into CASSLEYTRNEQFF.

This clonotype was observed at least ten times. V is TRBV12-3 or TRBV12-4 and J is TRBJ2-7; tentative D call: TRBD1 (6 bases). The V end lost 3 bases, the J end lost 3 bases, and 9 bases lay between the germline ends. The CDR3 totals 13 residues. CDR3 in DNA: TGTGCCAGCAGTTTGGACAGCGTCTACGAGCAGTACTTC. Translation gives CASSLDSVYEQYF.